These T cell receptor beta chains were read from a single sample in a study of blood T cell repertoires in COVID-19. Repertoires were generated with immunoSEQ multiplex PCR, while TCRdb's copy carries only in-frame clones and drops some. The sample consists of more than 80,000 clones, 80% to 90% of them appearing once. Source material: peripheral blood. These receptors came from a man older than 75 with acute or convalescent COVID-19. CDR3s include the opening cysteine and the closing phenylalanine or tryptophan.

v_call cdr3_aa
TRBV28 CASSLEQTNEQFF
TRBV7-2 CASSQTAGGWLYEQYF
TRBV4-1 CASSQEGASYNEQFF
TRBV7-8 CASSTTGSYDTQYF
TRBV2 CASKKTGSTGELFF
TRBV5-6 CASSLRVQAKNIQYF
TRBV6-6 CASRGGQVISYEQYF
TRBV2 CASSLGLADYNEQFF
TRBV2 CASSERGRLYEQYF
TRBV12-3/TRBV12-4 CASSTMSNSPLHF
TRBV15 CATSREGTGVNSPLHF
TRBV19 CATSGLADYNEQFF
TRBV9 CASSVVSGRDTDTQYF
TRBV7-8 CASSRAGGAPGETQYF
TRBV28 CASSIAGGGSDEQFF
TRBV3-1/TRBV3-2 CASSPEAQRQETQYF
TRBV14 CASSRRPGQSFISNEKLFF
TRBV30 CAWSPGVSGELFF
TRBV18 CASSPRVPETQYF
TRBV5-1 CASSLVGRDNEQFF
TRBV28 CASTSADTQYF
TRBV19 CASSEGLASEQYF
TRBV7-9 CASSLGTGRHEQFF
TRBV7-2 CASSPTRASGTSEQFF
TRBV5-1 CASSRLAGQGELFF
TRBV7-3 CASSLSGTSGQETQYF
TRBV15 CATSRPRQGNEKLFF
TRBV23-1 CASSQSMKEMDTEAFF
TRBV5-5 CASSLVGSGAGYGYTF
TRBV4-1 CASSQDLSGWEQYF
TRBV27 CASSLQGNGGYTF
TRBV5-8 CASSSSPPSYEQYF
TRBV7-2 CASSLEGGSPDTQYF
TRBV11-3 CASSLAGQGASEQYF
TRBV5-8 CASSFMAGGPRAHTDTQYF
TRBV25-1 CASIPPGQGGTGELFF
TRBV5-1 CASSLTGTGLGETQYF
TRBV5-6 CASSFGDRASYEQYF
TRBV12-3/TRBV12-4 CASQGTDSYEQYF
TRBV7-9 CASGIGGNTEAFF
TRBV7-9 CASSLRGGRDNEQFF
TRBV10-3 CAIRRARDILDEQYF
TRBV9 CASSPRTSGRGETQYF
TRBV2 CASSRDRVLSGANVLTF
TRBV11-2 CASSFYGTGNNEQFF
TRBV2 CASSPTGELFF
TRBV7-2 CASSSGQGFYGYTF
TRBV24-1 CATSDSTWGQDSAVDTQYF
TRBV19 CASSIGRTFSGRGADTQYF
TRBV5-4 CASSSSGQGASDTQYF
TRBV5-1 CASGTGQTMNTEAFF
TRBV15 CATSSSDSRYGYTF
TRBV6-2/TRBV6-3 CASSPNRASNQPQHF
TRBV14 CASSQVGSATGANTEAFF